A selection of T cell receptor beta chains follows, all from one sample in a study of spatial heterogeneity in lung cancer. TCRdb redid the calling of the 5' RACE reads with MiXCR, one entry per CDR3 protein. Counted here are some 3,000 distinct CDR3 sequences, 30% to 40% occurring once; the ten biggest clones make up around 68%. This specimen was PBMCs, taken at surgery. Source of these receptors: a male donor with early-stage non-small cell lung cancer. The CDR3 runs from the conserved cysteine through the conserved F or W. D genes are given only for firm matches. Clone size, where shown, is once, few, many, or a class for clones that have expanded.

>TRBJ2-7|NA|TRBV18|NA
CASSPGDPLHYEQYF
TGTGCCAGCTCACCGGGGGACCCTCTACACTACGAGCAGTACTTC
>TRBJ1-5|few|TRBV2|NA
CASNPGGGGNQPQHF
TGTGCCAGCAATCCCGGGGGTGGGGGTAATCAGCCCCAGCATTTT
>TRBJ2-5|NA|TRBV19|NA
CASRPNTQETQYF
TGTGCCAGTAGACCGAACACTCAAGAGACCCAGTACTTC
>TRBJ2-7|many|TRBV4-1|TRBD2
CASSQEGLATEQYF
TGCGCCAGCAGCCAAGAGGGACTAGCGACCGAGCAGTACTTC
>TRBJ2-1|few|TRBV7-2|NA
CASSFWDEQFF
TGTGCCAGCAGCTTTTGGGATGAGCAGTTCTTC
>TRBJ1-2|few|TRBV7-9|NA
CASSIMHHYGYTF
TGTGCCAGCAGCATCATGCATCACTATGGCTACACCTTC
>TRBJ1-2|many|TRBV4-2|TRBD1
CASSRMTGVGGYTF
TGTGCCAGCAGCCGAATGACAGGGGTTGGTGGCTACACCTTC
>TRBJ2-7|NA|TRBV4-1|TRBD1
CASSQGRGQGEQYF
TGCGCCAGCAGCCAAGGCAGGGGGCAAGGGGAGCAGTACTTC
>TRBJ2-5|NA|TRBV4-3|TRBD2
CASSQERGNQETQYF
TGCGCCAGCAGCCAAGAGCGGGGGAATCAAGAGACCCAGTACTTC
>TRBJ2-6|once|TRBV29-1|TRBD1
CSVGQGERSGANVLTF
TGCAGCGTAGGACAGGGCGAACGCTCTGGGGCCAACGTCCTGACTTTC
>TRBJ2-7|few|TRBV2|NA
CASRLGEMYEQYF
TGTGCCAGCAGACTCGGGGAGATGTACGAGCAGTACTTC
>TRBJ2-2|many|TRBV4-3|NA
CASSQADGELFF
TGCGCCAGCAGCCAAGCCGACGGGGAGCTGTTTTTT
>TRBJ1-1|medium-sized|TRBV6-1|NA
CASSHGQGANEAFF
TGTGCCAGCAGCCACGGGCAAGGGGCGAATGAAGCTTTCTTT
>TRBJ2-1|NA|TRBV6-6|NA
CASSYERPDMEQFF
TGTGCCAGCAGTTATGAACGCCCGGATATGGAGCAGTTCTTC
>TRBJ2-3|medium-sized|TRBV10-2|NA
CASSGPITDTQYF
TGCGCCAGCAGTGGACCAATCACAGATACGCAGTATTTT
>TRBJ1-5|NA|TRBV12-3/TRBV12-4|NA
CASSLNRRGGNQPQHF
TGTGCCAGCAGTTTGAACAGGCGGGGAGGCAATCAGCCCCAGCATTTT
>TRBJ2-1|NA|TRBV24-1|TRBD1
CATSEGDRLHNEQFF
TGTGCCACCAGTGAAGGGGACAGGCTCCACAATGAGCAGTTCTTC
>TRBJ2-7|medium-sized|TRBV4-3|NA
CASSQDWGGPYEQYF
TGCGCCAGCAGCCAAGATTGGGGCGGACCCTACGAGCAGTACTTC
>TRBJ2-1|NA|TRBV7-6|TRBD2
CASSPRLAGGPSNEQFF
TGTGCCAGCAGCCCTCGACTAGCGGGGGGGCCATCCAATGAGCAGTTCTTC
>TRBJ1-2|NA|TRBV14|NA
CASSPENLSYTF
TGTGCCAGCAGCCCCGAGAACTTAAGCTACACCTTC
>TRBJ2-1|NA|TRBV4-3|TRBD1
CASSQDTGTGGNEQFF
TGCGCCAGCAGCCAAGATACGGGGACAGGGGGTAATGAGCAGTTCTTC
>TRBJ2-4|many|TRBV20-1|TRBD1
CSARVSGQGKNIQYF
TGCAGTGCTAGAGTTTCGGGACAGGGCAAAAACATTCAGTACTTC
>TRBJ2-2|NA|TRBV3-1|TRBD2
CASSQDPSGSGELFF
TGTGCCAGCAGCCAAGATCCTAGCGGGAGCGGGGAGCTGTTTTTT
>TRBJ2-4|many|TRBV7-8|NA
CASSLARAKNIQYF
TGTGCCAGCAGCTTAGCCAGGGCCAAAAACATTCAGTACTTC
>TRBJ2-3|few|TRBV7-2|TRBD2
CASSLKRGGGDTQYF
TGTGCCAGCAGCTTAAAGCGGGGGGGCGGAGATACGCAGTATTTT
>TRBJ1-5|many|TRBV30|NA
CAWSVGVPSGLSNQPQHF
TGTGCCTGGAGTGTAGGGGTCCCGTCCGGACTCAGCAATCAGCCCCAGCATTTT
>TRBJ2-7|medium-sized|TRBV7-6|TRBD1
CASSYRTGREQYF
TGTGCCAGCAGCTACAGGACAGGGAGGGAGCAGTACTTC
>TRBJ2-2|medium-sized|TRBV24-1|TRBD1
CATSDEGQDTGELFF
TGTGCCACCAGTGACGAGGGACAGGATACCGGGGAGCTGTTTTTT
>TRBJ2-1|many|TRBV3-1|NA
CASSSSHGGFNEQFF
TGTGCCAGCAGCTCAAGCCACGGGGGTTTCAATGAGCAGTTCTTC
>TRBJ1-6|NA|TRBV2|NA
CASSPVANSPLHF
TGTGCCAGCAGCCCGGTGGCCAATTCACCCCTCCACTTT
>TRBJ2-1|NA|TRBV5-1|NA
CASSLSSYNEQFF
TGCGCCAGCAGCTTAAGCTCCTACAATGAGCAGTTCTTC
>TRBJ2-3|few|TRBV3-1|NA
CASSPADFPSTDTQYF
TGTGCCAGCAGCCCCGCGGACTTTCCTAGCACAGATACGCAGTATTTT
>TRBJ1-5|NA|TRBV28|NA
CASSPPRPNQPQHF
TGTGCCAGCAGTCCCCCCAGGCCCAATCAGCCCCAGCATTTT
>TRBJ2-6|few|TRBV7-9|NA
CASSPGTAGANVLTF
TGTGCCAGCAGCCCCGGGACTGCTGGGGCCAACGTCCTGACTTTC
>TRBJ2-3|many|TRBV11-3|NA
CASSMTGATDTQYF
TGTGCCAGCAGCATGACAGGTGCCACAGATACGCAGTATTTT
>TRBJ2-1|medium-sized|TRBV4-1|NA
CASSQGGSQGVREQFF
TGCGCCAGCAGCCAAGGCGGCTCACAGGGCGTGAGGGAGCAGTTCTTC
>TRBJ2-1|many|TRBV4-1|TRBD1
CASSQGDSPMVDNEQFF
TGCGCCAGCAGCCAAGGGGACAGCCCTATGGTTGACAATGAGCAGTTCTTC
>TRBJ2-1|many|TRBV4-3|TRBD2
CASSHPPGAGGRNEQFF
TGCGCCAGCAGCCACCCCCCGGGGGCGGGGGGGCGCAATGAGCAGTTCTTC
>TRBJ2-7|medium-sized|TRBV27|TRBD2
CASSFYGTSGGSYEQYF
TGTGCCAGCAGTTTTTACGGGACTAGCGGGGGGTCCTACGAGCAGTACTTC
>TRBJ2-2|few|TRBV20-1|TRBD1
CSASSDRVWGDGELFF
TGCAGTGCTAGTTCCGACAGGGTATGGGGCGACGGGGAGCTGTTTTTT
>TRBJ1-2|many|TRBV29-1|NA
CSVTGSYDYGYTF
TGCAGCGTTACGGGCAGCTATGACTATGGCTACACCTTC
>TRBJ2-3|NA|TRBV7-2|TRBD2
CASSLQSGGGTDTQYF
TGTGCCAGCAGTCTCCAGAGCGGGGGGGGCACAGATACGCAGTATTTT
>TRBJ1-4|many|TRBV28|NA
CASSLPAQGANEKLFF
TGTGCCAGCAGCCTCCCAGCTCAGGGCGCTAATGAAAAACTGTTTTTT